This entry lists 2 T cell receptor beta chains sequenced from one sample in a study of blood T cell repertoires in COVID-19. Libraries were prepared by immunoSEQ multiplex PCR; TCRdb keeps only in-frame clonotypes and omits some of them. The table shows about 180,000 clones, with roughly 83% occurring only once. Sequencing was done on a sample of peripheral blood. Source of these receptors: a woman aged 40 to 50 with COVID-19, enrolled during active disease.

This clone was detected only a few times. As DNA, the CDR3 is TGTGCCAGCAGCTTCCGCGGTAGCGAGAACTACGAGCAGTACTTC. Protein product: CASSFRGSENYEQYF. V is TRBV11-1 and J is TRBJ2-7; D may be TRBD2 (5 bases). The CDR3 has 15 amino acids. Germline assignment: CDR1 SGHAT and CDR2 FQDESV (reference sequence). Trimming cost V 3 bases and J 3 bases, with 15 bases left between them.

The rearrangement links TRBV2 to TRBJ2-1; TRBD2 matches at 9 bases. V shed 7 bases and J 7 bases; nucleotides not matched to a gene: 14. In germline, CDR1 is SNHLY, CDR2 FYNNEI. This CDR3 is built from 16 residues. DNA for the CDR3: TGTGCCAGCAAGGCCAATAGCGGGAGTCTGGTTAATGAGCAGTTCTTC. Translated: CASKANSGSLVNEQFF.